This is a list of T cell receptor beta chains from one sample in a study of blood T cell repertoires in COVID-19. This table comes from immunoSEQ multiplex PCR, and its TCRdb copy is limited to in-frame clones, with some not included. The profile shows about 230,000 clones, roughly 85% of them singletons. Source material: PBMCs or T cells enriched from blood (not recorded which). All receptors come from a man aged 25 to 45 who had recovered from COVID-19. The CDR3 runs from the conserved cysteine through the conserved F or W. D genes are given only for firm matches. Size tells how often a clone was seen (once, few, many) or the class of an expanded clone, and some rows leave it out.

v_call: TRBV4-3
clone_size: NA
j_call: TRBJ2-3
d_call: TRBD1
cdr3_aa: CASSQELGGQGTDTQYF
cdr3_nt: TGCGCCAGCAGCCAAGAATTAGGGGGACAGGGAACAGATACGCAGTATTTT

v_call: TRBV28
clone_size: NA
j_call: TRBJ1-3
d_call: NA
cdr3_aa: CASSLSPGAGNTIYF
cdr3_nt: TGTGCCAGCAGTTTATCTCCCGGGGCTGGAAACACCATATATTTT

v_call: TRBV5-1
clone_size: NA
j_call: TRBJ2-5
d_call: TRBD2
cdr3_aa: CASTKAGFTNVGETQYF
cdr3_nt: TGCGCCAGCACAAAAGCGGGGTTTACTAACGTGGGAGAGACCCAGTACTTC

v_call: TRBV5-4
clone_size: once
j_call: TRBJ2-2
d_call: TRBD1
cdr3_aa: CASSLGPGQIAGELFF
cdr3_nt: TGTGCCAGCAGCTTAGGCCCGGGACAGATAGCTGGGGAGCTGTTTTTT

v_call: TRBV7-8
clone_size: few
j_call: TRBJ1-1
d_call: NA
cdr3_aa: CASSLAAGDTEAFF
cdr3_nt: TGTGCCAGCAGCTTAGCGGCAGGGGACACTGAAGCTTTCTTT

v_call: TRBV28
clone_size: NA
j_call: TRBJ2-7
d_call: NA
cdr3_aa: CASRGGAKNSYEQYF
cdr3_nt: TGTGCCAGCAGGGGGGGGGCCAAAAATTCCTACGAGCAGTACTTC

v_call: TRBV5-4
clone_size: NA
j_call: TRBJ2-2
d_call: NA
cdr3_aa: CASSLAGIGELFF
cdr3_nt: TGTGCCAGCAGCTTGGCGGGGATCGGGGAGCTGTTTTTT

v_call: TRBV4-2
clone_size: NA
j_call: TRBJ1-6
d_call: NA
cdr3_aa: CASKGPTEGSPLHF
cdr3_nt: TGTGCCAGCAAGGGACCAACGGAGGGTTCACCCCTCCACTTT

v_call: TRBV13
clone_size: NA
j_call: TRBJ2-2
d_call: TRBD1
cdr3_aa: CASSDRGNTGELFF
cdr3_nt: TGTGCCAGCTCAGACAGGGGGAACACCGGGGAGCTGTTTTTT

v_call: TRBV5-1
clone_size: NA
j_call: TRBJ2-3
d_call: NA
cdr3_aa: CASSLIPGIPGDTQYF
cdr3_nt: TGCGCCAGCAGCTTGATTCCGGGGATTCCGGGGGATACGCAGTATTTT

v_call: TRBV9
clone_size: NA
j_call: TRBJ2-5
d_call: NA
cdr3_aa: CASNLQGSLNQETQYF
cdr3_nt: TGTGCCAGCAACCTACAGGGCTCACTCAACCAAGAGACCCAGTACTTC

v_call: TRBV19
clone_size: NA
j_call: TRBJ1-2
d_call: NA
cdr3_aa: CASSILTDYGYTF
cdr3_nt: TGTGCCAGTAGTATATTGACAGACTATGGCTACACCTTC

v_call: TRBV7-9
clone_size: NA
j_call: TRBJ2-7
d_call: TRBD1
cdr3_aa: CASSHNGWTGVVYEQYF
cdr3_nt: TGTGCCAGCAGCCACAACGGGTGGACAGGGGTTGTATACGAGCAGTACTTC

v_call: TRBV7-9
clone_size: NA
j_call: TRBJ2-1
d_call: TRBD2
cdr3_aa: CASSLAGLAGGPVNEQFF
cdr3_nt: TGTGCCAGCAGCTTAGCAGGACTAGCGGGAGGGCCCGTGAATGAGCAGTTCTTC

v_call: TRBV6-5
clone_size: NA
j_call: TRBJ1-1
d_call: NA
cdr3_aa: CASNLGEITEAFF
cdr3_nt: TGTGCCAGCAACCTAGGGGAAATCACTGAAGCTTTCTTT

v_call: TRBV6-2/TRBV6-3
clone_size: few
j_call: TRBJ1-6
d_call: NA
cdr3_aa: CASSYWRWTNNSPLHF
cdr3_nt: TGTGCCAGCAGTTACTGGCGGTGGACAAATAATTCACCCCTCCACTTT

v_call: TRBV19
clone_size: NA
j_call: TRBJ1-2
d_call: TRBD1
cdr3_aa: CASAQRQGDDYGYTF
cdr3_nt: TGTGCCAGTGCACAACGACAGGGCGACGACTATGGCTACACCTTC

v_call: TRBV7-9
clone_size: few
j_call: TRBJ1-2
d_call: NA
cdr3_aa: CASSLIRGALNYGYTF
cdr3_nt: TGTGCCAGCAGCCTCATTCGGGGGGCACTAAACTATGGCTACACCTTC

v_call: TRBV5-6
clone_size: NA
j_call: TRBJ1-6
d_call: NA
cdr3_aa: CASSTRSAAKSSYNSPLHF
cdr3_nt: TGTGCCAGCAGCACGAGGTCCGCAGCCAAGAGCTCCTATAATTCACCCCTCCACTTT

v_call: TRBV9
clone_size: few
j_call: TRBJ1-1
d_call: TRBD1
cdr3_aa: CASSVITGGGTEAFF
cdr3_nt: TGTGCCAGCAGCGTAATAACAGGGGGCGGGACTGAAGCTTTCTTT

v_call: TRBV7-9
clone_size: NA
j_call: TRBJ2-2
d_call: TRBD2
cdr3_aa: CASSLGGRGLRTGELFF
cdr3_nt: TGTGCCAGCAGCTTAGGCGGGAGAGGGCTGAGGACCGGGGAGCTGTTTTTT

v_call: TRBV3-1/TRBV3-2
clone_size: few
j_call: TRBJ2-7
d_call: TRBD2
cdr3_aa: CASSQDIAGGAYSYEQYF
cdr3_nt: TGTGCCAGCAGCCAAGATATCGCGGGAGGGGCCTACTCCTACGAGCAGTACTTC

v_call: TRBV9
clone_size: NA
j_call: TRBJ1-1
d_call: TRBD1
cdr3_aa: CASSVGGQGTTEAFF
cdr3_nt: TGTGCCAGCAGCGTAGGTGGACAGGGGACCACTGAAGCTTTCTTT

v_call: TRBV9
clone_size: NA
j_call: TRBJ2-7
d_call: TRBD1
cdr3_aa: CASSAEGQGAHEQYF
cdr3_nt: TGTGCCAGCAGCGCCGAAGGACAGGGGGCCCACGAGCAGTACTTC

v_call: TRBV10-3
clone_size: NA
j_call: TRBJ1-4
d_call: NA
cdr3_aa: CAISEDRTNEKLFF
cdr3_nt: TGTGCCATCAGTGAAGACAGGACTAATGAAAAACTGTTTTTT

v_call: TRBV7-2
clone_size: NA
j_call: TRBJ2-1
d_call: TRBD2
cdr3_aa: CASSLAGGYNEQFF
cdr3_nt: TGTGCCAGCTCATTAGCGGGAGGATACAATGAGCAGTTCTTC

v_call: TRBV5-6
clone_size: NA
j_call: TRBJ1-5
d_call: NA
cdr3_aa: CASSTLESNQPQHF
cdr3_nt: TGTGCCAGCAGCACCCTGGAGAGTAATCAGCCCCAGCATTTT

v_call: TRBV29-1
clone_size: NA
j_call: TRBJ2-5
d_call: TRBD1
cdr3_aa: CSVEDAGGQETQYF
cdr3_nt: TGCAGCGTTGAAGACGCAGGGGGCCAAGAGACCCAGTACTTC

v_call: TRBV7-3
clone_size: NA
j_call: TRBJ2-3
d_call: NA
cdr3_aa: CASSSSLTSTDTQYF
cdr3_nt: TGTGCCAGCAGCTCCTCATTGACTAGCACAGATACGCAGTATTTT

v_call: TRBV6-5
clone_size: NA
j_call: TRBJ2-7
d_call: NA
cdr3_aa: CASSPLISNYEQYF
cdr3_nt: TGTGCCAGCAGTCCCCTAATCTCCAACTACGAGCAGTACTTC

v_call: TRBV7-6
clone_size: NA
j_call: TRBJ1-1
d_call: NA
cdr3_aa: CASSHQQGRGNTEAFF
cdr3_nt: TGTGCCAGCAGCCACCAACAAGGACGGGGGAACACTGAAGCTTTCTTT

v_call: TRBV11-2
clone_size: once
j_call: TRBJ2-1
d_call: NA
cdr3_aa: CASSSLLSINNEQFF
cdr3_nt: TGTGCCAGCAGCTCCCTGCTGAGTATAAACAATGAGCAGTTCTTC

v_call: TRBV7-8
clone_size: NA
j_call: TRBJ2-7
d_call: NA
cdr3_aa: CATAEGWEQYF
cdr3_nt: TGTGCCACCGCAGAGGGCTGGGAGCAGTACTTC

v_call: TRBV13
clone_size: NA
j_call: TRBJ1-2
d_call: NA
cdr3_aa: CASSLDSGNYGYTF
cdr3_nt: TGTGCCAGCAGCTTAGACTCAGGGAACTATGGCTACACCTTC

v_call: TRBV19
clone_size: NA
j_call: TRBJ1-2
d_call: TRBD1
cdr3_aa: CASESGQGSYGYTF
cdr3_nt: TGTGCCAGTGAGTCCGGACAGGGTTCATATGGCTACACCTTC

v_call: TRBV6-5
clone_size: NA
j_call: TRBJ2-1
d_call: TRBD2
cdr3_aa: CASSYGTSGFLLFF
cdr3_nt: TGTGCCAGCAGTTACGGGACTAGCGGGTTCCTTTTGTTCTTC

v_call: TRBV5-1
clone_size: NA
j_call: TRBJ2-7
d_call: TRBD2
cdr3_aa: CASSLKLAGGSSSYEQYF
cdr3_nt: TGCGCCAGCAGCTTGAAACTAGCGGGAGGGTCGAGCTCCTACGAGCAGTACTTC

v_call: TRBV3-1/TRBV3-2
clone_size: NA
j_call: TRBJ1-5
d_call: NA
cdr3_aa: CASSDGQLLNQPQHF
cdr3_nt: TGTGCCAGCAGTGACGGACAGCTTCTAAATCAGCCCCAGCATTTT

v_call: TRBV19
clone_size: NA
j_call: TRBJ2-3
d_call: TRBD1
cdr3_aa: CASSARGQGGTDTQYF
cdr3_nt: TGTGCCAGTAGTGCGCGGGGACAGGGTGGTACAGATACGCAGTATTTT

v_call: TRBV2
clone_size: NA
j_call: TRBJ2-5
d_call: TRBD2
cdr3_aa: CASRLTSGTSGSLGETQYF
cdr3_nt: TGTGCCAGCAGGCTCACTTCCGGGACTAGCGGGAGTCTGGGTGAGACCCAGTACTTC

v_call: TRBV19
clone_size: NA
j_call: TRBJ1-1
d_call: TRBD1
cdr3_aa: CASSPGQGTTEAFF
cdr3_nt: TGTGCCAGTAGTCCAGGACAGGGGACAACTGAAGCTTTCTTT

v_call: TRBV7-6
clone_size: NA
j_call: TRBJ1-2
d_call: NA
cdr3_aa: CASSSQGLPTGGYTF
cdr3_nt: TGTGCCAGCAGCTCCCAGGGTCTTCCGACGGGTGGCTACACCTTC

v_call: TRBV19
clone_size: NA
j_call: TRBJ1-6
d_call: NA
cdr3_aa: CASRDSHIKNSPLHF
cdr3_nt: TGTGCCAGTAGGGACAGCCACATCAAGAATTCACCCCTCCACTTT

v_call: TRBV5-4
clone_size: few
j_call: TRBJ2-7
d_call: NA
cdr3_aa: CASSFGLAVNEQYF
cdr3_nt: TGTGCCAGCAGCTTCGGGCTAGCCGTCAACGAGCAGTACTTC

v_call: TRBV5-1
clone_size: NA
j_call: TRBJ2-2
d_call: NA
cdr3_aa: CASSLGSQTFTGELFF
cdr3_nt: TGCGCCAGCAGCTTGGGCTCGCAGACTTTCACCGGGGAGCTGTTTTTT

v_call: TRBV7-9
clone_size: NA
j_call: TRBJ2-5
d_call: TRBD2
cdr3_aa: CASSFTPGLTKETQYF
cdr3_nt: TGTGCCAGCAGCTTTACACCGGGACTAACCAAAGAGACCCAGTACTTC